Listed below are T cell receptor beta chains from one sample, sequenced in a study of shared clonotypes between healthy human individuals. Repertoires were generated with immunoSEQ multiplex PCR, while TCRdb's copy carries only in-frame clones and drops some. Among 550,000 to 700,000 clones listed, less than 80% were seen once. The sample consisted of memory CD4+ T cells sorted from blood. The receptors stem from a woman aged 30 to 39 in good health. Each CDR3 is given with its conserved first and last residue. Each record gives: clone size, D gene, V gene, J gene, CDR3 protein, CDR3 DNA. D genes are given only for firm matches. Rows may omit the clone size; those that give it use once, few, many or a size class.

>NA|NA|TRBV5-1|TRBJ2-7
CASSLASQSISYEQYF
TGCGCCAGCAGCTTGGCCTCGCAGTCGATCTCCTACGAGCAGTACTTC
>few|NA|TRBV18|TRBJ2-4
CASAIQGTSGNIQYF
TGTGCCAGCGCCATACAGGGTACTTCGGGGAACATTCAGTACTTC
>once|NA|TRBV19|TRBJ2-6
CASSINSASANVLTF
TGTGCCAGTAGTATAAATAGCGCCTCGGCCAACGTCCTGACTTTC
>NA|TRBD1|TRBV28|TRBJ2-6
CASSSQGQAGANVLTF
TGTGCCAGCAGTTCGCAAGGACAGGCTGGGGCCAACGTCCTGACTTTC
>NA|NA|TRBV2|TRBJ1-5
CASSEGSHNQPQHF
TGTGCCAGCAGTGAAGGCAGCCACAATCAGCCCCAGCATTTT
>NA|NA|TRBV7-2|TRBJ1-2
CASSPPGQGGGYTF
TGTGCCAGCAGCCCCCCGGGGCAGGGTGGTGGCTACACCTTC
>NA|NA|TRBV18|TRBJ2-7
CASSLGTGYEQYF
TGTGCCAGCTCACTAGGGACGGGCTACGAGCAGTACTTC
>NA|TRBD2|TRBV28|TRBJ2-1
CASSLLSGREAEQFF
TGTGCCAGCAGTTTATTGTCCGGGAGGGAGGCTGAGCAGTTCTTC
>NA|NA|TRBV7-8|TRBJ2-7
CASTWAGGEQYF
TGTGCCAGCACCTGGGCCGGCGGCGAGCAGTACTTC
>NA|NA|TRBV5-1|TRBJ2-3
CASSLEATKPVDTQYF
TGCGCCAGCAGCTTGGAAGCGACAAAACCGGTAGATACGCAGTATTTT
>NA|TRBD1|TRBV11-2|TRBJ1-1
CASSITGGNEAFF
TGTGCCAGCAGCATTACAGGGGGTAATGAAGCTTTCTTT
>NA|NA|TRBV5-8|TRBJ1-2
CASSLAGGGDYGYTF
TGTGCCAGCAGCTTGGCAGGCGGGGGAGACTATGGCTACACCTTC
>once|NA|TRBV18|TRBJ1-5
CASSPDRTGIQPQHF
TGTGCCAGCTCACCCGACAGGACGGGGATTCAGCCCCAGCATTTT
>NA|TRBD1|TRBV5-5|TRBJ2-3
CASSTTRQGTDTQYF
TGTGCCAGCAGCACGACCCGACAGGGGACAGATACGCAGTATTTT
>NA|NA|TRBV28|TRBJ1-1
CASRRGRLQAGTEAFF
TGTGCCAGCCGGAGGGGCCGCCTCCAGGCAGGGACTGAAGCTTTCTTT
>few|TRBD1|TRBV5-4|TRBJ2-3
CASSGRDRASTDTQYF
TGTGCCAGCAGCGGCCGGGACAGAGCTAGCACAGATACGCAGTATTTT
>many|TRBD2|TRBV19|TRBJ2-1
CASSKGKTSGGSYNEQFF
TGTGCCAGTAGTAAGGGCAAGACTAGCGGAGGCTCCTACAATGAGCAGTTCTTC
>NA|TRBD2|TRBV27|TRBJ2-2
CASSLSGTSGSGELFF
TGTGCCAGCAGTTTGTCCGGGACTAGCGGCAGCGGGGAGCTGTTTTTT
>NA|NA|TRBV6-5|TRBJ2-3
CASKGAGVATDTQYF
TGTGCCAGCAAGGGGGCGGGAGTTGCTACAGATACGCAGTATTTT
>once|TRBD2|TRBV19|TRBJ2-1
CASGGTSSYNEQFF
TGTGCCAGTGGGGGGACTAGTTCCTACAATGAGCAGTTCTTC
>many|NA|TRBV7-9|TRBJ2-3
CASSLWISSSTDTQYF
TGTGCCAGCAGCTTGTGGATCTCCTCGTCCACAGATACGCAGTATTTT
>NA|NA|TRBV5-4|TRBJ2-7
CASSLGSDGASYEQYF
TGTGCCAGCAGCTTGGGGTCAGATGGTGCCTCTTACGAGCAGTACTTC
>NA|NA|TRBV18|TRBJ2-3
CASSPGLGDTQYF
TGTGCCAGCTCACCCGGACTCGGAGATACGCAGTATTTT
>few|NA|TRBV19|TRBJ1-3
CASTGERVGNTIYF
TGTGCCAGTACGGGCGAAAGGGTTGGAAACACCATATATTTT
>NA|NA|TRBV27|TRBJ2-2
CASSTQGRVNTGELFF
TGTGCCAGCAGTACACAAGGACGGGTGAACACCGGGGAGCTGTTTTTT
>once|NA|TRBV11-1|TRBJ2-5
CASSLGQGETQYF
TGTGCCAGCAGCTTAGGTCAGGGCGAGACCCAGTACTTC
>NA|TRBD2|TRBV4-1|TRBJ2-1
CASSPTWASGNNEQFF
TGCGCCAGCAGCCCAACTTGGGCTAGCGGAAACAATGAGCAGTTCTTC
>NA|NA|TRBV19|TRBJ1-1
CASSIRGRGDTEAFF
TGTGCCAGTAGTATAAGGGGGAGGGGTGACACTGAAGCTTTCTTT
>NA|TRBD2|TRBV19|TRBJ2-7
CASSIDHSGSVNEQYF
TGTGCCAGTAGTATAGATCATAGCGGGAGTGTCAACGAGCAGTACTTC
>NA|NA|TRBV7-9|TRBJ2-7
CASSQQGDSYEQYF
TGTGCCAGCAGCCAGCAGGGTGATTCCTACGAGCAGTACTTC
>NA|NA|TRBV5-1|TRBJ2-1
CASLLDVSYNEQFF
TGCGCCAGCTTACTAGACGTCTCCTACAATGAGCAGTTCTTC
>NA|TRBD1|TRBV5-1|TRBJ1-1
CASSSTGGLANTEAFF
TGCGCCAGCAGCTCAACAGGGGGCCTAGCTAACACTGAAGCTTTCTTT
>NA|NA|TRBV4-1|TRBJ2-5
CASSRTQGNQETQYF
TGCGCCAGCAGCCGTACCCAGGGGAACCAAGAGACCCAGTACTTC
>NA|TRBD2|TRBV7-9|TRBJ2-7
CASSRGTSTYEQYF
TGTGCCAGCAGCCGCGGGACTAGTACCTACGAGCAGTACTTC
>NA|NA|TRBV5-1|TRBJ2-3
CASSSTPSTDTQYF
TGCGCCAGCAGCTCCACCCCCAGCACAGATACGCAGTATTTT
>few|NA|TRBV19|TRBJ2-7
CASSVGSRLDEQYF
TGTGCCAGTAGTGTGGGATCCAGGCTCGACGAGCAGTACTTC
>NA|NA|TRBV28|TRBJ1-4
CASSHPGQNEKLFF
TGTGCCAGCAGCCACCCCGGACAGAATGAAAAACTGTTTTTT
>NA|NA|TRBV10-3|TRBJ2-5
CASGDLETQYF
TGTGCCAGCGGGGATTTGGAGACCCAGTACTTC
>NA|NA|TRBV7-9|TRBJ2-3
CASSSQGTTQYF
TGTGCCAGCAGCTCACAGGGTACTACGCAGTATTTT
>NA|TRBD2|TRBV6-5|TRBJ2-2
CASSRTSMKTGELFF
TGTGCCAGCAGCCGGACTAGCATGAAGACCGGGGAGCTGTTTTTT
>NA|NA|TRBV15|TRBJ1-6
CATSRDPGVDSPLHF
TGTGCCACCAGCAGAGATCCTGGGGTAGATTCACCCCTCCACTTT
>NA|TRBD1|TRBV6-5|TRBJ1-5
CASRSDRGTQPQHF
TGTGCCAGCAGGTCCGACAGGGGTACTCAGCCCCAGCATTTT
>NA|NA|TRBV28|TRBJ2-7
CASSPRTDFLSYEQYF
TGTGCCAGCAGTCCCCGGACAGACTTCTTGTCCTACGAGCAGTACTTC
>NA|NA|TRBV6-6|TRBJ2-1
CASRRDLGHNEQFF
TGTGCCAGCAGGAGGGACCTGGGGCACAATGAGCAGTTCTTC
>once|TRBD1|TRBV5-1|TRBJ1-2
CASSLADRGGGYTF
TGCGCCAGCAGCTTGGCGGACAGGGGAGGGGGCTACACCTTC
>NA|NA|TRBV10-2|TRBJ2-7
CASRDRRLSSYEQYF
TGCGCCAGCAGGGATAGGCGCCTGAGCTCCTACGAGCAGTACTTC
>NA|NA|TRBV28|TRBJ1-1
CASSFAGPPEAFF
TGTGCCAGCAGTTTCGCCGGGCCCCCTGAAGCTTTCTTT
>NA|TRBD1|TRBV5-6|TRBJ1-2
CASSSGTGVGYTF
TGTGCCAGCAGCTCGGGTACAGGGGTCGGCTACACCTTC
>NA|TRBD1|TRBV2|TRBJ2-7
CASKVSPNRGEQYF
TGTGCCAGCAAAGTCTCACCAAACAGGGGCGAGCAGTACTTC
>NA|TRBD1|TRBV28|TRBJ2-7
CATQTRDRGLYEQYF
TGTGCCACCCAAACACGGGACAGGGGGCTGTACGAGCAGTACTTC
>NA|NA|TRBV14|TRBJ1-6
CASSYALSSHSPLHF
TGTGCCAGCAGCTACGCCCTGAGCTCCCATTCACCCCTCCACTTT
>NA|TRBD1|TRBV28|TRBJ1-6
CASSLFKGQGLNSPLHF
TGTGCCAGCAGTTTATTTAAGGGACAGGGCCTAAATTCACCCCTCCACTTT
>few|TRBD2|TRBV7-2|TRBJ2-4
CASSTRLAGDLAKNIQYF
TGTGCCAGCAGCACCCGACTAGCGGGAGACTTAGCCAAAAACATTCAGTACTTC
>NA|NA|TRBV7-3|TRBJ1-1
CASSLLGAKTEAFF
TGTGCCAGCAGCCTGCTCGGGGCGAAGACTGAAGCTTTCTTT
>once|TRBD2|TRBV10-2|TRBJ2-7
CASSEYLAGVTKEQYF
TGCGCCAGCAGTGAGTATCTAGCGGGAGTTACCAAGGAGCAGTACTTC
>NA|TRBD2|TRBV10-1|TRBJ2-7
CASSEFGREYEQYF
TGCGCCAGCAGTGAGTTCGGGAGGGAGTACGAGCAGTACTTC
>NA|NA|TRBV11-3|TRBJ1-4
CASSPGQGEKLFF
TGTGCCAGCAGCCCGGGTCAGGGGGAAAAACTGTTTTTT
>NA|TRBD1|TRBV25-1|TRBJ2-3
CASSESGTGGTDTQYF
TGTGCCAGCAGTGAATCCGGGACAGGGGGCACAGATACGCAGTATTTT